The rows below give T cell receptor beta chains drawn from one sample of a study of response to subunit inactivated influenza vaccine. TCRdb reanalysed the RT-PCR reads using MiXCR and keeps one entry per CDR3 protein. Of more than 700,000 distinct CDR3 sequences listed, 21% are singletons. Source: PBMCs from blood, taken roughly 5 days after vaccination. The receptors derive from a man between 45 and 60 years old who received an inactivated influenza vaccine. The CDR3 runs from the conserved cysteine through the conserved F or W. A D gene is named only where the DNA matches it firmly. A clone size is listed for some rows: how often the clone was seen (once, few, many), or a class if it is expanded.

>TRBV10-3|.|.|TRBJ2-7
CAISESTGRRSYEQYF
TGTGCCATCAGTGAGTCGACGGGGAGGCGCTCCTACGAGCAGTACTTC
>TRBV7-9|few|TRBD1|TRBJ2-5
CASSSGDRGKETQYF
TGTGCCAGCAGCTCGGGAGACAGGGGAAAAGAGACCCAGTACTTC
>TRBV5-8|.|.|TRBJ1-5
CASRRGGGNQPQHF
TGTGCCAGCAGGCGGGGCGGAGGGAATCAGCCCCAGCATTTT
>TRBV29-1|.|.|TRBJ1-1
CSVFRDDEAFF
TGCAGCGTTTTCAGGGATGATGAAGCTTTCTTT
>TRBV6-5|few|.|TRBJ2-1
CASSYGAGRTLVNEQFF
TGTGCCAGCAGTTACGGGGCGGGACGTACCCTGGTCAATGAGCAGTTCTTC
>TRBV3-1|many|.|TRBJ1-1
CASSQGQSRAFF
TGTGCCAGCAGCCAAGGACAGAGTAGGGCTTTCTTT
>TRBV11-2|.|.|TRBJ2-5
CASSLGLSRGETQYF
TGTGCCAGCAGCTTAGGACTATCCAGAGGAGAGACCCAGTACTTC
>TRBV5-1|.|TRBD1|TRBJ2-1
CASSLEPGQGTYNEQFF
TGCGCCAGCAGCTTGGAACCGGGACAGGGGACCTACAATGAGCAGTTCTTC
>TRBV7-9|.|.|TRBJ2-7
CASSTSGQNPYEQYF
TGTGCCAGCAGCACCTCCGGGCAAAACCCCTACGAGCAGTACTTC
>TRBV29-1|once|TRBD1|TRBJ1-4
CSVRQGDEKLSF
TGCAGCGTTAGACAGGGAGATGAAAAACTGTCTTTT
>TRBV6-5|many|TRBD1|TRBJ2-7
CASSYSMPRDRVYEQYF
TGTGCCAGCAGTTACTCGATGCCCCGGGACAGGGTCTACGAGCAGTACTTC
>TRBV18|.|.|TRBJ2-5
CASSLKQETQYF
TGTGCCAGCTCACTTAAGCAAGAGACCCAGTACTTC
>TRBV7-2|few|.|TRBJ1-6
CASSLGGDTGSPLHF
TGTGCCAGCAGCTTAGGGGGGGACACTGGTTCACCCCTCCACTTT
>TRBV5-1|few|TRBD1|TRBJ2-5
CASSRDSRRSETQYF
TGCGCCAGCAGCAGGGACAGCCGCCGAAGTGAGACCCAGTACTTC
>TRBV20-1|few|TRBD1|TRBJ2-7
CSAEDRGYEQYF
TGCAGTGCTGAGGACAGGGGCTACGAGCAGTACTTC
>TRBV29-1|many|TRBD2|TRBJ2-7
CSVASGPYEQYF
TGCAGCGTTGCTAGCGGACCCTACGAGCAGTACTTC
>TRBV2|.|TRBD1|TRBJ2-1
CASSPDRGSEQFF
TGTGCCAGCAGTCCGGACAGGGGGAGTGAGCAGTTCTTC